These 16 T cell receptor beta chains were sequenced from one sample in a study of T cells in Graves' hyperthyroidism and ophthalmopathy. Template material for amplifying TCR beta CDR3 regions consisted of RNA transcripts. HTBI primers were employed in a first-round RT-PCR of the TCR CDR3. A single record per CDR3 protein comes from TCRdb applying MiXCR to the multiplex PCR reads. Among about 360,000 distinct CDR3 sequences listed, less than 15% were seen once. Sequenced material: blood. The source of these receptors is a woman aged 18-29 years with Graves' hyperthyroidism.

Concerning this clonotype itself: Possible read error: a much larger clone is one base away. The CDR3 does not end in the conserved phenylalanine or tryptophan, so this is likely a read error. The chain combines TRBV11-3 with TRBJ2-2; no clear D gene. The length of the CDR3 is 13 residues. Germline V gives CDR1 SGHNT, CDR2 YENEEA. Deletions cut 5 bases from V and 7 bases from J, with 11 bases between. CDR3 sequence reads: CASSPSGRGELFL. The CDR3 DNA reads as TGTGCCAGCAGCCCTTCGGGTCGCGGGGAGCTGTTTCTT.

The V call is TRBV20-1, the J call TRBJ2-7; 9 bases line up with TRBD1. The V segment lost 1 base and the J segment 5 bases; nucleotides outside the gene matches: 6. The CDR3 length is 14 residues. In germline, CDR1 is DFQATT, CDR2 SNEGSKA (reference sequence). CDR3 residues: CSARVRTGDHEQYF. CDR3 in DNA: TGCAGTGCTAGAGTCCGGACAGGGGACCACGAGCAGTACTTC.

The rearrangement uses TRBV2 and TRBJ1-1, with D hard to call. Trimming took off 7 bases at V and 0 bases at J, with 12 bases between the two ends. This CDR3 contains 14 residues. The germline CDR1 and CDR2 sequences are SNHLY and FYNNEI. In DNA form, the CDR3 reads TGTGCCAGCACGCCGTTGACCATGAACACTGAAGCTTTCTTT. Translation gives CASTPLTMNTEAFF.

This clonotype was found many times. Here the CDR3 reads CASSSSGTGEKLFF. The CDR3 nucleotides read TGTGCCAGCAGTTCCTCCGGGACAGGGGAAAAACTGTTTTTT. J is TRBJ1-4 and V is TRBV28; TRBD1 matches 9 bases. Germline CDR1 reads MDHEN; CDR2 reads SYDVKM. After removal of 4 bases from V and 8 bases from J, the junction contained 5 bases not matched to a gene. The CDR3 consists of 14 residues.

J is TRBJ2-1 and V is TRBV30; 7 bases are a match to TRBD2. Looked up from germline, CDR1 is GTSNPN and CDR2 is SVGIG (reference sequence). The V segment lost 5 bases and the J segment 7 bases; nucleotides outside the gene matches: 11. The CDR3 loop spans 14 amino acids. CDR3 loop: CAWERLAPGNEQFF. The CDR3 bases are TGTGCCTGGGAAAGACTAGCCCCAGGGAATGAGCAGTTCTTC.

This clonotype showed up many times. The chain has TRBV6-2 or TRBV6-3 and TRBJ1-1; no firm D call. The CDR3 totals 13 residues. V gave up 4 bases and J gave up 4 bases, with 10 bases separating them. Germline V lookup: CDR1 MNHEY, CDR2 SVGEGT. The DNA of the CDR3 is TGTGCCAGCAGTTGGGCGGTTGGCACTGAAGCTTTCTTT. Translating it yields CASSWAVGTEAFF.

This clonotype has a count of ten or more. The chain combines TRBV20-1 with TRBJ2-7; the D gene is possibly TRBD1 (7 bases). V was trimmed by 7 bases and J by 3 bases, leaving 16 bases between them. CDR1 is DFQATT and CDR2 is SNEGSKA in the germline V gene (reference sequence). The CDR3 sequence is 13 residues long. The DNA of the CDR3 is TGCAGTGTCGGGGGAACAGGGGTCTACGAGCAGTACTTC. The encoded protein is CSVGGTGVYEQYF.

This clonotype was counted ten times or more. This chain links TRBV7-9 with TRBJ2-7, with a possible D match to TRBD2 (6 bases). Germline CDR1 SEHNR, CDR2 FQNEAQ (reference sequence). The CDR3 has 14 amino acids. The V end lost 5 bases, the J end lost 4 bases, and 15 bases lay between the germline ends. Here the CDR3 DNA reads TGTGCCAGCAGCGCCTCCGGGACTCTGTACGAGCAGTACTTC. Its translation: CASSASGTLYEQYF.

The table lists this clonotype with many counts. The chain uses TRBV20-1 and TRBJ2-7; the D gene is possibly TRBD1 (5 bases). CDR1 is DFQATT, CDR2 SNEGSKA, per germline (reference sequence). There are 11 residues in the CDR3. This chain's CDR3 is CGAVTAYEQYF. The DNA for the CDR3 is TGCGGGGCGGTCACCGCCTACGAGCAGTACTTC.

This clonotype was seen only a few times. This rearrangement joins TRBV10-3 to TRBJ2-1; the D gene is possibly TRBD1 (8 bases). The CDR3 has 13 residues. V was shortened by 4 bases and J by 10 bases, with 14 bases between the two germline ends. Germline values: CDR1 ENHRY, CDR2 SYGVKD. CDR3 region: CAISAYRGGEQFF. CDR3 coding DNA: TGTGCCATCAGTGCTTACAGGGGGGGCGAGCAGTTCTTC.

The CDR3 loop is CASSFGGPSSPLHF. CDR3 nucleotides: TGTGCCAGCAGTTTCGGGGGGCCGAGTTCACCCCTCCACTTT. The chain combines TRBV27 with TRBJ1-6; possible D gene TRBD1, 6 bases. Germline V gives CDR1 MNHEY, CDR2 SMNVEV (reference sequence). There are 14 residues in the CDR3. Between the trimmed V and J ends, which lost 3 bases and 9 bases, there was a span of 12 bases.

This clonotype has a count of ten or more. The chain's CDR3 is CASSQVAGNTGELFF. CDR3 nucleotides: TGTGCCAGCAGCCAAGTCGCAGGAAACACCGGGGAGCTGTTTTTT. The chain employs TRBV14 and TRBJ2-2; D remains ambiguous. The V and J ends lost 1 base and 2 bases respectively, with 8 bases between them. Germline V gene lookup returns CDR1 SGHDN and CDR2 FVKESK. The CDR3 is 15 amino acids.

This chain joins TRBV4-2 and TRBJ2-3; D possibly corresponds to TRBD2 (5 bases). Between the trimmed V and J ends, which lost 0 bases and 4 bases, there was a span of 11 bases. CDR1 is LGHNA and CDR2 is YNFKEQ in the germline V gene. This CDR3 comprises 15 residues. DNA for the CDR3: TGTGCCAGCAGCCAAGAGTTTAGGACTCCAGATACGCAGTATTTT. Residues: CASSQEFRTPDTQYF.

This clonotype has at least ten counts. The chain has TRBV28 and TRBJ1-5; TRBD1 agrees at 8 bases. The germline V gene has CDR1 MDHEN and CDR2 SYDVKM. V shed 5 bases and J 5 bases; nucleotides not matched to a gene: 11. This CDR3 contains 16 residues. Here the CDR3 reads CASSRVKGQADQPQHF. The CDR3, as DNA: TGTGCCAGCAGTCGAGTAAAGGGACAGGCGGATCAGCCCCAGCATTTT.

This clonotype was observed many times. This chain uses TRBV28 with TRBJ1-5; 9 bases line up with TRBD1. V lost 6 bases to trimming and J lost 9 bases; unmatched junction nucleotides: 9. In germline, CDR1 is MDHEN, CDR2 SYDVKM. This CDR3 comprises 14 residues. The CDR3 here is CASSLDRGRGPQHF. In nucleotides, the CDR3 is TGTGCCAGCAGCTTGGACAGGGGCCGGGGGCCCCAGCATTTT. Full variable domain (rest looked up from reference TRBV28 and TRBJ1-5): DVKVTQSSRYLVKRTGEKVFLECVQDMDHENMFWYRQDPGLGLRLIYFSYDVKMKEKGDIPEGYSVSREKKERFSLILESASTNQTSMYLCASSLDRGRGPQHFGDGTRLSIL.

The V and J genes are TRBV6-5 and TRBJ2-1; 12 positions agree with TRBD2. The germline gives CDR1 MNHEY, CDR2 SVGAGI. The CDR3 extends over 15 amino acids. V trimming: 4 bases; J trimming: 8 bases; junction bases outside the gene matches: 6. The CDR3 sequence is CASSSLAGGLDEQFF. The CDR3 region has the DNA TGTGCCAGCAGTTCCCTAGCGGGAGGGCTCGATGAGCAGTTCTTC.